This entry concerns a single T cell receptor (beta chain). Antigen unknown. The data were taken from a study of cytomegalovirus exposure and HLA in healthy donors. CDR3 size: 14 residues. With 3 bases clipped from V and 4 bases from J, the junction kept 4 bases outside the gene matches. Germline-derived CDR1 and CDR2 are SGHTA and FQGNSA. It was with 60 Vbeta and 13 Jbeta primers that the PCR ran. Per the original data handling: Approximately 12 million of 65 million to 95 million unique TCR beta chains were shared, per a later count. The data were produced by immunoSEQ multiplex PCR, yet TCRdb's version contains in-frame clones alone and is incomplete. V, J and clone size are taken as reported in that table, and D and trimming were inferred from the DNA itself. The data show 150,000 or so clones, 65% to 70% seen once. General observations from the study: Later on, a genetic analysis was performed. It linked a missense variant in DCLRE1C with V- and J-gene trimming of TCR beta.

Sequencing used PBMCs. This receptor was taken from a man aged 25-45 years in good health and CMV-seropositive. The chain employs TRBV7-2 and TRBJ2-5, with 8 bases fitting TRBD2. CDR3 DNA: TGTGCCAGCAGCTTCAAGAGCGGGAGAGAGACCCAGTACTTC. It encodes CASSFKSGRETQYF.